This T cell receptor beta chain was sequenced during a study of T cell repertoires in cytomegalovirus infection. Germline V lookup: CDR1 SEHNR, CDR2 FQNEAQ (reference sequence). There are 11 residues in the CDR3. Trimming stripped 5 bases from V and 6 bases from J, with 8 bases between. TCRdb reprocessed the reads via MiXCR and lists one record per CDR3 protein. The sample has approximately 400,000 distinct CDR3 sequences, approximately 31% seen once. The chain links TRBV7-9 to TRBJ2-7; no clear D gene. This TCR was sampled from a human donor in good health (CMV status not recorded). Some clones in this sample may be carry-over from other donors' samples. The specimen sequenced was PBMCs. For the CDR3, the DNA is TGTGCCAGCAGCCGAGGAGTCGAGCAGTACTTC. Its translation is CASSRGVEQYF.